Detailed here is one T cell receptor (beta chain). The target antigen is unknown. This record belongs to a study of vaccination effects on CD4 cells after COVID-19. Study context: Participants received two doses of either the BNT162b2 or mRNA-1273 vaccine. Overall study results and limits: Long after vaccination, the clones induced by infection and by vaccine shrank markedly in size. There was only 1 of 255 vaccine-induced clones in healthy vaccinees that cross-reacted with common cold coronaviruses.

The CDR3 length is 13 residues. V lost 6 bases, J lost 5 bases, and 8 bases lay in between. Ahead of sequencing, the ViraFEST assay grew antigen-specific CD4+ T cells using viral peptide pools. When around 9 days of culture had elapsed, CD4+ T cells were isolated. Vaccine recipients lacked prior SARS-CoV-2 infection and had negative nucleocapsid antibodies. The culture medium for a few million PBMC per well included about 9.2 IU/ml IL-2 and around 9.9 ug/ml peptides. Repertoires were generated with immunoSEQ multiplex PCR, while TCRdb's copy carries only in-frame clones and drops some. In the table there are about 41,000 clones, around 77% of which are singletons.

The clonotype originates from a human donor who received a COVID-19 vaccine. This sample comprised CD4+ T cells from PBMCs cultured with HCoV-NL63 spike peptides, obtained before COVID-19 vaccination. This chain joins TRBV12-3 or TRBV12-4 and TRBJ2-6; tentative D call: TRBD1 (5 bases). CDR3 loop: CASRDSRANVLTF. DNA of the CDR3: TGTGCCAGCAGAGACAGTCGGGCCAACGTCCTGACTTTC.